A single sample is the source of the 28 T cell receptor beta chains below, sequenced in a study of response to subunit inactivated influenza vaccine. TCRdb itself ran the RT-PCR reads through MiXCR, one entry per CDR3 protein. The data hold more than 400,000 distinct CDR3 sequences, with approximately 7.8% observed a single time. The input for sequencing was PBMCs from blood, taken less than 25 months after vaccination. These receptors were taken from a man between 50 and 75 years old who received an inactivated influenza vaccine.

The V gene is TRBV7-2, the J gene TRBJ1-1, with 9 positions matching TRBD1. The CDR3 runs to 14 residues. Looked up from germline, CDR1 is SGHTA and CDR2 is FQGNSA. Losses at the gene ends were 4 bases for V and 4 bases for J; bases not matched to a gene: 4. The CDR3 region has the DNA TGTGCCAGCAGCTGGACAGGGGCGGGCACTGAAGCTTTCTTT. Translation gives CASSWTGAGTEAFF.

This clonotype was seen many times. V and J are TRBV4-2 and TRBJ1-2; the D is unclear. The CDR3 spans 15 residues. V dropped 0 bases and J dropped 5 bases, with 13 bases sitting between them. Germline V gene data show CDR1 as LGHNA and CDR2 as YNFKEQ. The CDR3 DNA reads as TGTGCCAGCAGCCAAGATAGATCCCCCGGGTATGGCTACACCTTC. This encodes CASSQDRSPGYGYTF.

The V and J genes are TRBV7-9 and TRBJ2-1; TRBD1 aligns across 10 bases. V shed 5 bases and J 2 bases; nucleotides not matched to a gene: 6. From germline, CDR1 is SEHNR and CDR2 FQNEAQ (reference sequence). This CDR3 region has 16 residues. This CDR3 is CASSPGTGATYNEQFF. The CDR3 coding sequence is TGTGCCAGCAGCCCCGGGACAGGGGCGACCTACAATGAGCAGTTCTTC.

This chain connects TRBV4-2 to TRBJ2-3; TRBD2 is a possible D gene (5 bases). The CDR3 consists of 15 residues. V was cut by 3 bases and J by 2 bases, with 12 bases left in between. The germline gives CDR1 LGHNA, CDR2 YNFKEQ. This CDR3 reads CASSQPIASTDTQYF. Here the CDR3 DNA reads TGTGCCAGCAGCCAGCCCATAGCGTCCACAGATACGCAGTATTTT.

The chain employs TRBV10-3 and TRBJ2-1; D may be TRBD2 (6 bases). Germline-derived CDR1 and CDR2 are ENHRY and SYGVKD. The CDR3 totals 16 residues. Trimming removed 6 bases at V and 0 bases at J, with 15 bases between. CDR3 sequence (DNA): TGTGCCATCAGCCAAACTAGCTCCAGCTCCTACAATGAGCAGTTCTTC. Protein product: CAISQTSSSSYNEQFF.

Ten or more counts support this clonotype. CDR3 sequence: CATTAGSVTGELFF. The CDR3 DNA sequence: TGTGCCACCACAGCAGGGTCGGTCACCGGGGAGCTGTTTTTT. The genes are TRBV24-1 and TRBJ2-2; tentatively, D is TRBD1 (5 bases). The germline gives CDR1 KGHDR, CDR2 SFDVKD. V gave up 8 bases and J gave up 4 bases, with 13 bases separating them. This CDR3 spans 14 amino acids.

This clonotype appeared many times. This rearrangement joins TRBV5-1 to TRBJ2-3, with 9 bases lining up with TRBD1. After removal of 4 bases from V and 4 bases from J, the junction contained 4 bases not matched to a gene. In germline, CDR1 is SGHRS, CDR2 YFSETQ. This CDR3 is 14 amino acids long. The CDR3 loop is CASSPGQGSDTQYF. The DNA of the CDR3 is TGCGCCAGCAGCCCGGGACAGGGTTCAGATACGCAGTATTTT.

The chain uses TRBV20-1 and TRBJ2-3; D remains unclear. The germline gives CDR1 DFQATT, CDR2 SNEGSKA (reference sequence). V was pared by 7 bases and J by 4 bases, with 18 bases between. There are 14 residues in the CDR3. CDR3 protein: CSVPPIPTPDTQYF. Written as DNA, the CDR3 is TGCAGTGTCCCGCCCATTCCTACCCCAGATACGCAGTATTTT.

J is TRBJ2-1 and V is TRBV4-2, with D possibly being TRBD1 (6 bases). The CDR3 covers 16 residues. The germline gives CDR1 LGHNA, CDR2 YNFKEQ. V lost 4 bases, J lost 0 bases, and 13 bases lay in between. The DNA of the CDR3 is TGTGCCAGCAGCCTCGACAGGTCGAGCTCCTACAATGAGCAGTTCTTC. Protein: CASSLDRSSSYNEQFF.

V and J are TRBV5-4 and TRBJ2-2; 9 bases are shared with TRBD2. Germline V gene lookup returns CDR1 SGHNT and CDR2 YYREEE (reference sequence). This CDR3 has 17 amino acids. With V trimmed by 0 bases and J by 3 bases, 6 bases remained unmatched. In DNA, the CDR3 is TGTGCCAGCAGCTTGGAGCCGGCGGGGGGGCACACCGGGGAGCTGTTTTTT. It translates to CASSLEPAGGHTGELFF.

The V gene is TRBV27, the J gene TRBJ2-1, with 7 nucleotides matching TRBD2. CDR1 is MNHEY, CDR2 SMNVEV, per germline (reference sequence). V was clipped by 5 bases and J by 10 bases; unmatched bases: 14. CDR3 length: 15 residues. The DNA of the CDR3 is TGTGCCAGCAGTGCGTACAGCGGGATCTATGGAGAGCAGTTCTTC. Translated, it gives CASSAYSGIYGEQFF.

The chain links TRBV2 to TRBJ2-5; 14 positions agree with TRBD2. This CDR3 region has 14 residues. Germline loops: CDR1 SNHLY, CDR2 FYNNEI. With V trimmed by 6 bases and J by 8 bases, 5 bases remained unmatched. In nucleotides, the CDR3 is TGTGCCAGCAGCGCGGGACTAGCGGGAGTTACCCAGTACTTC. The encoded protein is CASSAGLAGVTQYF.

This clonotype was seen more than once but under ten times. This sequence joins TRBV7-2 and TRBJ1-1; no reliable D call. Germline V lookup: CDR1 SGHTA, CDR2 FQGNSA. The CDR3 is 15 amino acids. The V and J ends lost 1 base and 0 bases respectively, with 9 bases between them. CDR3 nucleotide sequence: TGTGCCAGCAGCTTAGTCGGTCAGGTGAACACTGAAGCTTTCTTT. Its translation: CASSLVGQVNTEAFF.

This clonotype has only a few counts. The chain carries TRBV29-1 and TRBJ1-2; D may be TRBD1 (5 bases). The V gene's germline CDR1 is SQVTM and CDR2 ANQGSEA. The CDR3 totals 14 residues. V lost 4 bases, J lost 8 bases, and 20 bases lay in between. The CDR3 sequence: CSVVGRGQGVGYTF. CDR3 in DNA: TGCAGCGTTGTTGGTCGAGGGCAGGGAGTAGGCTACACCTTC.

This clonotype has more than one count but fewer than ten. The chain joins TRBV27 to TRBJ2-7; 8 bases map to TRBD2. CDR1 and CDR2 (germline): MNHEY, SMNVEV (reference sequence). With 5 bases clipped from V and 4 bases from J, the junction kept 13 bases outside the gene matches. The CDR3 is 16 amino acids. Here the CDR3 reads CASSQPGLDGVYEQYF. The CDR3 DNA reads TGTGCCAGCAGTCAACCGGGACTAGATGGCGTTTACGAGCAGTACTTC.

This clonotype was counted ten times or more. The chain employs TRBV29-1 and TRBJ2-3; TRBD2 matches at 14 bases. The CDR3 sequence is 17 residues long. The V segment lost 4 bases and the J segment 4 bases; nucleotides outside the gene matches: 10. Germline-derived CDR1 and CDR2 are SQVTM and ANQGSEA. CDR3 sequence reads: CSVVGTSGRVWADTQYF. The CDR3 coding sequence is TGCAGCGTTGTTGGGACTAGCGGGAGAGTATGGGCAGATACGCAGTATTTT.

In its sample, this clonotype was seen a few times. The chain combines TRBV18 with TRBJ1-5; unclear D gene. Deletions cut 0 bases from V and 3 bases from J, with 12 bases between. The CDR3 sequence is 16 residues long. CDR1 is KGHSH, CDR2 LQKENI, per germline. The DNA for the CDR3 is TGTGCCAGCTCACCACCGAAGGGAAGCACCAATCAGCCCCAGCATTTT. It yields the protein CASSPPKGSTNQPQHF.

This clonotype was observed many times. The chain carries TRBV6-5 and TRBJ2-6; no clear D. The V end lost 4 bases, the J end lost 1 base, and 5 bases lay between the germline ends. The CDR3 has 14 residues. Germline V lookup: CDR1 MNHEY, CDR2 SVGAGI. CDR3 loop: CASSFGSGANVLTF. The CDR3 DNA reads TGTGCCAGCAGTTTTGGTTCTGGGGCCAACGTCCTGACTTTC.

This clonotype was observed many times. CDR3 DNA: TGTGCCAGCAGCTTTGCAGGGAAATATGGCTACACCTTC. The encoded protein is CASSFAGKYGYTF. The chain uses TRBV7-8 and TRBJ1-2; possibly TRBD1 for D (5 bases). V was clipped by 3 bases and J by 5 bases, with 10 bases between them. Per germline, CDR1 SGHVS and CDR2 FQNEAQ. This CDR3 is built from 13 residues.

This clonotype is a singleton in its sample. The CDR3 does not close with the conserved phenylalanine or tryptophan, likely indicating a read error. This chain connects TRBV28 to TRBJ1-1; no definite D call. Germline V lookup: CDR1 MDHEN, CDR2 SYDVKM. The CDR3 length is 15 residues. The V and J ends lost 1 base and 4 bases respectively, with 13 bases between them. CDR3 in DNA: TGTGCCAGCAGTTTATCGGGTAGGGCGGGCACTGAAGCTTTCCTT. It encodes CASSLSGRAGTEAFL.

This clonotype appeared a few times. The chain employs TRBV5-1 and TRBJ2-2, with D unclear. Germline V gene sequence: CDR1 SGHRS, CDR2 YFSETQ. V was shortened by 4 bases and J by 0 bases, with 10 bases between the two germline ends. The CDR3 spans 15 residues. The CDR3 reads CASSNPRSNTGELFF. The CDR3 bases are TGCGCCAGCAGCAACCCTAGGTCGAACACCGGGGAGCTGTTTTTT.

There are many counts of this clonotype. The J gene is TRBJ2-7, the V gene TRBV29-1; D perhaps matches TRBD1 (5 bases). CDR3 length: 12 amino acids. Germline V CDR1 and CDR2: SQVTM, ANQGSEA. Trimming removed 0 bases at V and 6 bases at J, with 9 bases between. The DNA for the CDR3 is TGCAGCGTTGAAGATCCAGGGTCCGAGCAGTACTTC. The encoded protein is CSVEDPGSEQYF.

This clonotype was observed at least ten times. The CDR3 sequence is CASSITLVREQYF. DNA of the CDR3: TGTGCCAGTAGTATAACCCTAGTCCGGGAGCAGTACTTC. This sequence joins TRBV19 and TRBJ2-7; D is unresolved. V was pared by 2 bases and J by 7 bases, with 12 bases between. Looked up from germline, CDR1 is LNHDA and CDR2 is SQIVND (reference sequence). The CDR3 consists of 13 residues.

The J gene is TRBJ1-1, the V gene TRBV20-1; 7 bases line up with TRBD1. The CDR3 runs to 12 residues. With V trimmed by 7 bases and J by 2 bases, 4 bases remained unmatched. Germline lookup yields CDR1 DFQATT and CDR2 SNEGSKA (reference sequence). CDR3 amino acids: CSVRQGNTEAFF. CDR3 DNA: TGCAGTGTTCGACAGGGTAACACTGAAGCTTTCTTT.

On this clonotype: At one end, the junction sequence differs from germline, possibly due to a read error. This chain uses TRBV6-6 with TRBJ2-7; D is possibly TRBD1 or TRBD2 (5 bases each). The CDR3 contains 12 residues. The V gene's germline CDR1 is MNHNY and CDR2 SVGAGI (reference sequence). This CDR3 reads CASSGTGVHIDF. DNA for the CDR3: TGTGCCAGCAGCGGGACCGGGGTACACATTGACTTC.

The chain couples TRBV12-3 or TRBV12-4 to TRBJ2-7, with D possibly being TRBD2 (6 bases). CDR3 length: 16 amino acids. V lost 2 bases, J lost 5 bases, and 19 bases lay in between. The CDR3 sequence is CASSLFGGKGSNEQYF. The CDR3, as DNA: TGTGCCAGCAGTTTATTTGGCGGGAAGGGGTCTAACGAGCAGTACTTC.

The sample holds a few counts of this clonotype. The gene calls are TRBV9 and TRBJ2-7; 8 nucleotides align to TRBD2. CDR3 length: 14 residues. Germline V CDR1 and CDR2: SGDLS, YYNGEE. J lost 3 bases, V lost 6 bases, and 8 bases had no gene match. The CDR3 reads CASNRGGADYEQYF. As DNA, the CDR3 is TGTGCCAGCAACCGGGGGGGGGCTGACTACGAGCAGTACTTC.

This clonotype was found a few times. The chain has TRBV3-1 and TRBJ2-2; 14 nucleotides match TRBD2. J was trimmed by 2 bases and V by 4 bases; bases with no gene match: 6. The germline V gene encodes CDR1 LGHDT and CDR2 YNNKEL (reference sequence). This CDR3 has 18 residues. CDR3 in amino acids: CASSPSGTSGSNTGELFF. CDR3 coding DNA: TGTGCCAGCAGCCCGAGCGGGACTAGCGGGAGTAACACCGGGGAGCTGTTTTTT.